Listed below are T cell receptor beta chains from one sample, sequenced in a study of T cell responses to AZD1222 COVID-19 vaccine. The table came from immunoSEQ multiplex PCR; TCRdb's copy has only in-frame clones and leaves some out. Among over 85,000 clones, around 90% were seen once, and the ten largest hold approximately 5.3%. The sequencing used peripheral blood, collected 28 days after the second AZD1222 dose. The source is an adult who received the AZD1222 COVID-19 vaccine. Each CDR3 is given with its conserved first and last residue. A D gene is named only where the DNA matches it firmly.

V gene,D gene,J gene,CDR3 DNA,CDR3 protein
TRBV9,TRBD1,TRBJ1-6,TGTGCCAGCAGCGTAACAGGGGAATGGGATCTAAATTCACCCCTCCACTTT,CASSVTGEWDLNSPLHF
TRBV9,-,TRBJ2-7,TGTGCCAGCAGCCCTCTTGGGGGAAGCTCCTACGAGCAGTACTTC,CASSPLGGSSYEQYF
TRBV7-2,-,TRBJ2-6,TGTGCCAGCAGCTTATCGGTGGGGGCGCTTTTAGCTGGGGCCAACGTCCTGACTTTC,CASSLSVGALLAGANVLTF
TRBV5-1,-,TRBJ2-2,TGCGCCAGCAGCCTGACAAAGAACACCGGGGAGCTGTTTTTT,CASSLTKNTGELFF
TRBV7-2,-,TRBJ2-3,TGTGCCAGCACCCTTATGGGGGCGTTGGATACGCAGTATTTT,CASTLMGALDTQYF
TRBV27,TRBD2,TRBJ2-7,TGTGCCAGCACCTTCCTAGCGGGGGGCTCCTACGAGCAGTACTTC,CASTFLAGGSYEQYF
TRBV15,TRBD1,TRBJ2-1,TGTGCCACCAGGTTGACAGGGGGCGCTTCTAAGAATGAGCAGTTCTTC,CATRLTGGASKNEQFF
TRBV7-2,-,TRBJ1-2,TGTGCCAGCAGCTCATCAGGGCCCCTTAGGGGCTTC,CASSSSGPLRGF
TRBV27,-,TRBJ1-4,TGTGCCAGCAGTTTAAGGGGTTGGGCTAATGAAAAACTGTTTTTT,CASSLRGWANEKLFF
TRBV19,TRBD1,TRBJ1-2,TGTGCCAGTAGTAGGGGCGGGGGACAGGGGGCTTACTATGGCTACACCTTC,CASSRGGGQGAYYGYTF
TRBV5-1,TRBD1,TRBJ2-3,TGCGCCAGCAGCGGAACGGACAGGGAAGATACGCAGTATTTT,CASSGTDREDTQYF
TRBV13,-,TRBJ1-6,TGTGCCAGCAGCTTAGGGCCGGCCCGTATGTCACCCCTCCACTTT,CASSLGPARMSPLHF
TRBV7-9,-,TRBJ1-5,TGTGCCAGCAGCTTAGGGGGCCAGCCCCAGCATTTT,CASSLGGQPQHF
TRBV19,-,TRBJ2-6,TGTGCCAGTAGTTTGACGCCTTCTGGGGCCAACGTCCTGACTTTC,CASSLTPSGANVLTF
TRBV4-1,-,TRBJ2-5,TGCGCCAGCAGCCAAGAAGTGGGGACCCAGTACTTC,CASSQEVGTQYF
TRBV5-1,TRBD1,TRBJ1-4,TGCGCCAGCAGCTTGAGACAGGGCGATGAAAAACTGTTTTTT,CASSLRQGDEKLFF
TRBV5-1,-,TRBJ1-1,TGCGCCAGCAGCTTTCTACAGGGAAACACTGAAGCTTTCTTT,CASSFLQGNTEAFF
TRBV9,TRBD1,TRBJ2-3,TGTGCCAGCAACGAGGACAGGGGGAGCACAGATACGCAGTATTTT,CASNEDRGSTDTQYF
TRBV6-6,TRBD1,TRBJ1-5,TGTGCCAGCAGTCCAATGACAGGGTTCGGGGATAGCAATCAGCCCCAGCATTTT,CASSPMTGFGDSNQPQHF